A selection of T cell receptor beta chains follows, all from one sample in a study of metastatic and nonmetastatic thyroid tumors. Using MiXCR, TCRdb re-called clones from the PCR reads. The data show over 55,000 clones, 25% to 30% seen once. The specimen sequenced was blood. These receptors came from a female donor with papillary thyroid cancer or a benign thyroid nodule (not recorded which). Some clones in this sample may be carry-over from other donors' samples. Each CDR3 is given with its conserved first and last residue. D genes are given only for firm matches. Expanded clones are given a class, and other clones once, few, many or no size at all.

d_gene	v_gene	abundance	j_gene	CDR3aa	CDR3nt
TRBD1	TRBV6-1	many	TRBJ1-6	CASRAAGTDSPLHF	TGTGCCAGCAGGGCTGCAGGGACAGATTCACCCCTCCACTTT
.	TRBV19	medium-sized	TRBJ1-5	CASSDSYSNQPQHF	TGTGCCAGTAGTGACAGTTATAGCAATCAGCCCCAGCATTTT
TRBD2	TRBV6-5	.	TRBJ2-1	CASSYSGLADSYNEQFF	TGTGCCAGCAGTTACTCGGGGCTAGCGGACTCCTACAATGAGCAGTTCTTC
.	TRBV19	.	TRBJ2-5	CASSIEETQYF	TGTGCCAGTAGTATAGAGGAAACCCAGTACTTC
TRBD1	TRBV7-3	few	TRBJ2-2	CASSSGQANTGELFF	TGTGCCAGCAGCTCGGGACAGGCGAACACCGGGGAGCTGTTTTTT
.	TRBV6-1	medium-sized	TRBJ2-7	CASRQGDLTYEQYF	TGTGCCAGCAGACAGGGTGACCTTACCTACGAGCAGTACTTC
.	TRBV15	many	TRBJ2-3	CATSRGRGFTDTQYF	TGTGCCACCAGCAGAGGTCGGGGTTTCACAGATACGCAGTATTTT
TRBD1	TRBV5-1	few	TRBJ1-2	CASSFTGQGDGYTF	TGCGCCAGCAGCTTTACTGGACAGGGGGATGGCTACACCTTC
.	TRBV28	few	TRBJ2-7	CASSTPGQSYEQYF	TGTGCCAGCAGTACGCCAGGACAGTCCTACGAGCAGTACTTC
.	TRBV24-1	.	TRBJ2-2	CATTPGNLNTGELFF	TGTGCCACCACGCCTGGGAACCTTAACACCGGGGAGCTGTTTTTT
TRBD2	TRBV20-1	.	TRBJ2-7	CSARQLAGSEQYF	TGCAGTGCTAGACAACTAGCGGGAAGCGAGCAGTACTTC
TRBD1	TRBV27	.	TRBJ1-1	CASRINRQGAAEAFF	TGTGCCAGCAGAATAAACCGACAGGGGGCCGCTGAAGCTTTCTTT
.	TRBV30	.	TRBJ2-6	CAWRHSGANVLTF	TGTGCCTGGAGACACTCTGGGGCCAACGTCCTGACTTTC
.	TRBV6-1	.	TRBJ1-3	CASSNYRGNTIYF	TGTGCCAGCAGTAATTACAGGGGAAACACCATATATTTT
.	TRBV5-1	few	TRBJ1-4	CASSTGGTNEKLFF	TGCGCCAGCAGCACGGGAGGAACTAATGAAAAACTGTTTTTT
TRBD2	TRBV10-3	.	TRBJ2-3	CAISAGLGGRTDTQYF	TGTGCCATCAGTGCCGGACTAGGTGGAAGGACAGATACGCAGTATTTT
.	TRBV13	many	TRBJ2-1	CASRPGRVGKEQFF	TGTGCCAGCCGGCCAGGGCGGGTGGGTAAGGAGCAGTTCTTC
TRBD2	TRBV20-1	few	TRBJ2-1	CSARPLAGVNEQFF	TGCAGTGCTAGACCGCTAGCGGGAGTCAATGAGCAGTTCTTC
.	TRBV6-5	.	TRBJ1-1	CASSLTGRWLTEAFF	TGTGCCAGCAGTTTGACGGGGCGGTGGCTCACTGAAGCTTTCTTT
TRBD1	TRBV5-1	.	TRBJ1-2	CASSRGQGGGYTF	TGCGCCAGCAGCAGAGGACAGGGAGGTGGCTACACCTTC
TRBD1	TRBV28	few	TRBJ1-6	CASREQGPSPLHF	TGTGCCAGCAGGGAACAGGGGCCTTCACCCCTCCACTTT
.	TRBV7-3	.	TRBJ2-3	CASSSGTVGTDTQYF	TGTGCCAGCAGTTCCGGGACGGTAGGCACAGATACGCAGTATTTT
.	TRBV2	.	TRBJ1-2	CASSVGEGYTF	TGTGCCAGCAGTGTAGGGGAAGGCTACACCTTC
TRBD2	TRBV19	.	TRBJ2-1	CASSTASGGGISEQFF	TGTGCCAGTAGTACCGCTAGCGGGGGGGGAATAAGCGAGCAGTTCTTC